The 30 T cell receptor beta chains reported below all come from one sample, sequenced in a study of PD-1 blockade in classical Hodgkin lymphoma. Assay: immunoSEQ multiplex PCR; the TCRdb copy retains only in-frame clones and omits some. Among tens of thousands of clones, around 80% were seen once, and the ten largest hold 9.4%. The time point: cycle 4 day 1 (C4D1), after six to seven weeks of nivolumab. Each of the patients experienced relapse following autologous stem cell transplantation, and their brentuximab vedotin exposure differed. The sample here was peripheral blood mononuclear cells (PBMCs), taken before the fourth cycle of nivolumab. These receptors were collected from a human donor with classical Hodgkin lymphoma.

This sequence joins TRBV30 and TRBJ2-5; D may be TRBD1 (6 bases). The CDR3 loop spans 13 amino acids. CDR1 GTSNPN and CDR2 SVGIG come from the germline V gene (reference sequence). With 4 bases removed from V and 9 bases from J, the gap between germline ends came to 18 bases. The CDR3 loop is CAWNRRSQGSQYF. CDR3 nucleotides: TGTGCCTGGAACCGGAGATCCCAGGGGTCCCAGTACTTC.

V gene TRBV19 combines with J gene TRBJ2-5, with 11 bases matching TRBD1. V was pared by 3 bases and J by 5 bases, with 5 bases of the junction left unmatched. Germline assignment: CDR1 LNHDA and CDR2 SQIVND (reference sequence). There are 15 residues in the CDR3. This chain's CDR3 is CASSMGGDRGETQYF. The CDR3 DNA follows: TGTGCCAGTAGTATGGGAGGGGACAGGGGGGAGACCCAGTACTTC.

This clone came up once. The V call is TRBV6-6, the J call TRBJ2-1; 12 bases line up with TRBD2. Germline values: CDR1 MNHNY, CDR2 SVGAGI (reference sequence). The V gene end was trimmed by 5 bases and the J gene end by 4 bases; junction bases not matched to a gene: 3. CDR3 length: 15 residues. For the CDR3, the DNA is TGTGCCAGCAGTCCTAGCGGGGGGGCGTACAATGAGCAGTTCTTC. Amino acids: CASSPSGGAYNEQFF.

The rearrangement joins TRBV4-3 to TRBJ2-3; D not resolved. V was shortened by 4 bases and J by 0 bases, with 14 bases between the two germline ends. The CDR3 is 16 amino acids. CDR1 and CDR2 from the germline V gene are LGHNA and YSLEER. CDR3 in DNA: TGCGCCAGCAGCCTAAGCACCGCCTCTAGCACAGATACGCAGTATTTT. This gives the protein CASSLSTASSTDTQYF.

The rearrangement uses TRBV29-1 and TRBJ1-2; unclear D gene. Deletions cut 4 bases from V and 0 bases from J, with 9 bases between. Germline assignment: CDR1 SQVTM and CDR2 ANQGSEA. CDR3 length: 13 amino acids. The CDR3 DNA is TGCAGCGTTGCTGCCACCGCTAACTATGGCTACACCTTC. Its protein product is CSVAATANYGYTF.

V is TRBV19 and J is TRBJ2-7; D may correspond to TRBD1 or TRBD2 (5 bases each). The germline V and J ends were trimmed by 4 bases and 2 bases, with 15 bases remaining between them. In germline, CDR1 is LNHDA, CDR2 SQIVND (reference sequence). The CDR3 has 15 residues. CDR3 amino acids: CASSRRTGPTYEQYF. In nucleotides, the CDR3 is TGTGCCAGTAGTAGAAGAACGGGGCCTACCTACGAGCAGTACTTC.

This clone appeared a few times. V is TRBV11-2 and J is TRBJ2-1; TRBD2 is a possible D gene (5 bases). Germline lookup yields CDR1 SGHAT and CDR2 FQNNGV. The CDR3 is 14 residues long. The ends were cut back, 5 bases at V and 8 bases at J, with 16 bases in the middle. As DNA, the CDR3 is TGTGCCAGCAGCCGCCCTGGGGAGAGGCATGAGCAGTTCTTC. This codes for CASSRPGERHEQFF.

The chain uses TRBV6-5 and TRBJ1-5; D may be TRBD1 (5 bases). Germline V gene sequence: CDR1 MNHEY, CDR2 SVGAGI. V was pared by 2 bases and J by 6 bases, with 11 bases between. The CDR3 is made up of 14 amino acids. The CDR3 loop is CASSYLTGGQPQHF. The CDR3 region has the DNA TGTGCCAGCAGTTACCTCACGGGGGGTCAGCCCCAGCATTTT.

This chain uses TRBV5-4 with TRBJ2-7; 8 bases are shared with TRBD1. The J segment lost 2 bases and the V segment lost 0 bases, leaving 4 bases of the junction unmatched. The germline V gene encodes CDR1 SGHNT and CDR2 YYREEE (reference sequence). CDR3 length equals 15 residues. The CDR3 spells CASSLDLTGAYEQYF. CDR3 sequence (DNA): TGTGCCAGCAGCTTGGACTTGACAGGGGCCTACGAGCAGTACTTC. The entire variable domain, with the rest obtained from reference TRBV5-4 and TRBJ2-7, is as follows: ETGVTQSPTHLIKTRGQQVTLRCSSQSGHNTVSWYQQALGQGPQFIFQYYREEENGRGNFPPRFSGLQFPNYSSELNVNALELDDSALYLCASSLDLTGAYEQYFGPGTRLTVT.

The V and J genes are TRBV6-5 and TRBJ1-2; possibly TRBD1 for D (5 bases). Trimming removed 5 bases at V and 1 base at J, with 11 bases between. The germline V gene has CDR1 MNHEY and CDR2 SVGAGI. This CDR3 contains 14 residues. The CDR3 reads CASSGDSLNYGYTF. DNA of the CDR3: TGTGCCAGCAGTGGAGACAGTCTTAACTATGGCTACACCTTC.

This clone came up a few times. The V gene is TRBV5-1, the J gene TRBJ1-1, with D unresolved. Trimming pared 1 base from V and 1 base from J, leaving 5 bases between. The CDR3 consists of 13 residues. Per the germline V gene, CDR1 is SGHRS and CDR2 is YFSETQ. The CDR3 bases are TGCGCCAGCAGCTTGATGGGGAACACTGAAGCTTTCTTT. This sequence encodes CASSLMGNTEAFF.

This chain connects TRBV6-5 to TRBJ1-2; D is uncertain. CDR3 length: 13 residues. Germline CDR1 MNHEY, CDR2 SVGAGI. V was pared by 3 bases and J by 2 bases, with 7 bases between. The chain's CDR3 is CASSYGTNYGYTF. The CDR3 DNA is TGTGCCAGCAGTTATGGCACCAACTATGGCTACACCTTC.

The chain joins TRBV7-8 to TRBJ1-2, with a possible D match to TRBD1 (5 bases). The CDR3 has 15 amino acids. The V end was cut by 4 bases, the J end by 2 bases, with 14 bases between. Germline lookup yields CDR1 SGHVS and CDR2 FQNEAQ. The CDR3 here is CASSSRGVLNYGYTF. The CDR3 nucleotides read TGTGCCAGCAGCTCCCGGGGGGTTTTGAACTATGGCTACACCTTC.

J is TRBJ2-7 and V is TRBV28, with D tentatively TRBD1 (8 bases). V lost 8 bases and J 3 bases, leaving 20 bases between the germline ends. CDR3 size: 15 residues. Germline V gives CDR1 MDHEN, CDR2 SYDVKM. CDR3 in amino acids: CASGGDRPWVYEQYF. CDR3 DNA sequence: TGTGCCAGCGGGGGGGACAGGCCCTGGGTCTACGAGCAGTACTTC.

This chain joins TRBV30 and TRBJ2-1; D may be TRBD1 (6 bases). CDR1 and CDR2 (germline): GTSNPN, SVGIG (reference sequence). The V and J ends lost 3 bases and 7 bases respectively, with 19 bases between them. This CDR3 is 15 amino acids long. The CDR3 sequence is CAWRGWGQLWNEQFF. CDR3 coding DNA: TGTGCCTGGAGGGGCTGGGGGCAACTTTGGAATGAGCAGTTCTTC.

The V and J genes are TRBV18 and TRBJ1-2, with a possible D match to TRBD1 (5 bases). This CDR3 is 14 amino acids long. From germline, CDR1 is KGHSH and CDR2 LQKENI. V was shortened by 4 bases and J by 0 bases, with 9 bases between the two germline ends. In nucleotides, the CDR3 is TGTGCCAGCTCACGAGACAGCGCTAACTATGGCTACACCTTC. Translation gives CASSRDSANYGYTF.

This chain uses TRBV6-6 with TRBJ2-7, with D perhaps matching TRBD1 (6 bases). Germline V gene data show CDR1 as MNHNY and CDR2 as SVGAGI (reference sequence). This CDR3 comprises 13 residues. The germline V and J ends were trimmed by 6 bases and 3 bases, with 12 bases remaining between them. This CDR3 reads CASRAAGVYEQYF. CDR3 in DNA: TGTGCCAGCAGGGCTGCAGGGGTCTACGAGCAGTACTTC.

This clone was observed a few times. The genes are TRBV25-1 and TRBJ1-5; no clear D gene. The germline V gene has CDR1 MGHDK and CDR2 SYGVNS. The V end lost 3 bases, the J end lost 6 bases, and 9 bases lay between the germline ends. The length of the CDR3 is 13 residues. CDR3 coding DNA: TGTGCCAGCAGTGAGGGAATAGGTCAGCCCCAGCATTTT. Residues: CASSEGIGQPQHF.

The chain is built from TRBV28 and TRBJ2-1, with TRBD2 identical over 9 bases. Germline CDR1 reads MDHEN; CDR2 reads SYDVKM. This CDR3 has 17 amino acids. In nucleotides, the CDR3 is TGTGCAAAGGGCAATGTCGAGCGGGAGGCCTGTGTGGATGAGCAGTTCTTC. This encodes CAKGNVEREACVDEQFF.

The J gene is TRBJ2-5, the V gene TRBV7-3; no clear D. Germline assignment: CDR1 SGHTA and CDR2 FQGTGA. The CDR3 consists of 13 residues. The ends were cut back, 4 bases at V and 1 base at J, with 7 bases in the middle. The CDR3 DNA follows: TGTGCCAGCAGCTCCGAACTCCAAGAGACCCAGTACTTC. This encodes CASSSELQETQYF. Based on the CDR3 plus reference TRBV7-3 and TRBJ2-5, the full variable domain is GAGVSQTPSNKVTEKGKYVELRCDPISGHTALYWYRQSLGQGPEFLIYFQGTGAADDSGLPNDRFFAVRPEGSVSTLKIQRTERGDSAVYLCASSSELQETQYFGPGTRLLVL.

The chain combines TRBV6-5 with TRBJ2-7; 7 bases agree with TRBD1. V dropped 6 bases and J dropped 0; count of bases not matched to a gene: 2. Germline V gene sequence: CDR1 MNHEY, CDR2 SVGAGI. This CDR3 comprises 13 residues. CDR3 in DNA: TGTGCCAGCAGAGGACAGGTCTCCTACGAGCAGTACTTC. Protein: CASRGQVSYEQYF.

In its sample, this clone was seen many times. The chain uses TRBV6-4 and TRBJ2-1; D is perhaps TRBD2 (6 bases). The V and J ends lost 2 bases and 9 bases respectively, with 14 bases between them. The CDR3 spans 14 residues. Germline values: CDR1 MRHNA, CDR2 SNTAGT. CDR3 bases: TGTGCCAGCAGTGACGAATTAAGTAGCGGTGAGCAGTTCTTC. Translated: CASSDELSSGEQFF.

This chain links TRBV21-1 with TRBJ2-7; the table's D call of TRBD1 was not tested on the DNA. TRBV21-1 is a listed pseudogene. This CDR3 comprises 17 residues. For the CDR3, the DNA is TGTGCCAGCAGCAAATTCCCCACCGGGACAATGTACTACGAGCAGTACTTC. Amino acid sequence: CASSKFPTGTMYYEQYF.

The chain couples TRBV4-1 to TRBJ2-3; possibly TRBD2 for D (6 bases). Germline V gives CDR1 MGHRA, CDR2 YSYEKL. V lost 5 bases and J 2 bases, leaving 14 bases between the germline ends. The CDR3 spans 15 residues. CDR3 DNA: TGCGCCAGCAGCTGGACCGGGACTTTCACAGATACGCAGTATTTT. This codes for CASSWTGTFTDTQYF.

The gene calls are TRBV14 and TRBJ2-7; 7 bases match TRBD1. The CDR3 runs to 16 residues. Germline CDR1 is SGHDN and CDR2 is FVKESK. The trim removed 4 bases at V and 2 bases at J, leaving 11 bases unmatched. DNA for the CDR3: TGTGCCAGCAGCCCCGTGGGCAGGGGGTATACCTACGAGCAGTACTTC. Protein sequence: CASSPVGRGYTYEQYF.

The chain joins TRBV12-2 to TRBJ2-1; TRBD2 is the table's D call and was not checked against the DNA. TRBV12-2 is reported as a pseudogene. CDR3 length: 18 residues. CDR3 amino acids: CASRLARLAHSVPNEQFF. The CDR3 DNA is TGTGCAAGTCGCTTAGCCCGACTAGCTCATTCAGTACCCAATGAGCAGTTCTTC.

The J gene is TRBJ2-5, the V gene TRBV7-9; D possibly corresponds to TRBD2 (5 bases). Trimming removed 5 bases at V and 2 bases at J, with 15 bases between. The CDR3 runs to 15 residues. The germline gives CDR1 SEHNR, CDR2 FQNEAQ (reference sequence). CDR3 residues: CASSQRTVLQETQYF. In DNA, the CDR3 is TGTGCCAGCAGCCAGCGGACGGTACTACAAGAGACCCAGTACTTC.

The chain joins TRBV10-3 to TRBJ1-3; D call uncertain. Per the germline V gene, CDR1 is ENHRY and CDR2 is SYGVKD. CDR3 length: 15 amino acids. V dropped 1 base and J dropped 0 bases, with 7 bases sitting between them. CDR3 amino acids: CAISEFVPSGNTIYF. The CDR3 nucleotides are TGTGCCATCAGTGAGTTCGTGCCCTCTGGAAACACCATATATTTT.

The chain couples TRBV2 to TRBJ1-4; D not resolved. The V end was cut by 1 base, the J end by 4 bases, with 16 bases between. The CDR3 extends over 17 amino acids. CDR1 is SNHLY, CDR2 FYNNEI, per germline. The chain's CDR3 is CASSEEGPLLGNEKLFF. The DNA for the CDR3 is TGTGCCAGCAGTGAAGAAGGTCCCCTCTTGGGTAATGAAAAACTGTTTTTT.

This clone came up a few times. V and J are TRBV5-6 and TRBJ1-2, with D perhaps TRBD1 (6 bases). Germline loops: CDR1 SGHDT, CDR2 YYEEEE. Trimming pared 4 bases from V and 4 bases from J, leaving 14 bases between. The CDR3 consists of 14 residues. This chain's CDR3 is CASSIQGFAYGYTF. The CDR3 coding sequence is TGTGCCAGCAGCATACAGGGATTCGCCTATGGCTACACCTTC.